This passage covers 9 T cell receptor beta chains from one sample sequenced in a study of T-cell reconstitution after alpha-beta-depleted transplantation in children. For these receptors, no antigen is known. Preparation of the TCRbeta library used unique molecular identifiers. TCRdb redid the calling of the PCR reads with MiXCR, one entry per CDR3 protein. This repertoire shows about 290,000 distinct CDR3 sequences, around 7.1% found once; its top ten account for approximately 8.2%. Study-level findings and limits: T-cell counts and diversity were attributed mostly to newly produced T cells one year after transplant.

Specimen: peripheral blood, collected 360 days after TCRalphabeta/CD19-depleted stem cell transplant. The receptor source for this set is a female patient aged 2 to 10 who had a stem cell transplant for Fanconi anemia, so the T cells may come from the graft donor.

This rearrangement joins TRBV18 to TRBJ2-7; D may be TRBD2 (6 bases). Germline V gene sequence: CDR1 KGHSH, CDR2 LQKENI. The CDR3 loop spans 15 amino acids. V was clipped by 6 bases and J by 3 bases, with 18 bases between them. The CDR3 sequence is CASSAGGSVGYEQYF. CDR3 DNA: TGTGCCAGCTCCGCCGGGGGTTCGGTTGGCTACGAGCAGTACTTC.

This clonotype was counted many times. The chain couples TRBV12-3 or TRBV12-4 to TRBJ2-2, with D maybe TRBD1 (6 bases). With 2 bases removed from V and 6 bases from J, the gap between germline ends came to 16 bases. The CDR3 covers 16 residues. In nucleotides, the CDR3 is TGTGCCAGCAGTTTACAACAGGGTTTAAGGGCCGGGGAGCTGTTTTTT. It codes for CASSLQQGLRAGELFF.

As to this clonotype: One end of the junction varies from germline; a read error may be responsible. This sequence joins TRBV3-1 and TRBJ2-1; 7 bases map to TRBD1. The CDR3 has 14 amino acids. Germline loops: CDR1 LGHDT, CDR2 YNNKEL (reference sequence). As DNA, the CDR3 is TGTGCCAGCAGCCAAGTACAGGGGTGGGATGAGCAGCTCTTC. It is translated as CASSQVQGWDEQLF.

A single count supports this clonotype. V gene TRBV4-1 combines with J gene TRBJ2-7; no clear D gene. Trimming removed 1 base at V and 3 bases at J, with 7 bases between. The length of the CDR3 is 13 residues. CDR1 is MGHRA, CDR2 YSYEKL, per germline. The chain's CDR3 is CASSQGLYYEQYF. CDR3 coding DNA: TGCGCCAGCAGCCAAGGGCTCTACTACGAGCAGTACTTC.

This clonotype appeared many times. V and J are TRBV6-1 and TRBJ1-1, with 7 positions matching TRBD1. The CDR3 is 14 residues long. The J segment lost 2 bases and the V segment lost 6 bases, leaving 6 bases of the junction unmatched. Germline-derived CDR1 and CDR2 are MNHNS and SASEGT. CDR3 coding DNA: TGTGCCAGCAGGAGGGGACAGCCTAACACTGAAGCTTTCTTT. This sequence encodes CASRRGQPNTEAFF.

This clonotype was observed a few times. CDR3 sequence: CASSLLGVRDVGYTF. DNA for the CDR3: TGTGCCAGCAGTTTATTAGGTGTCAGGGACGTCGGCTACACCTTC. This chain links TRBV28 with TRBJ1-2; D might be TRBD1 (5 bases). Trimming shortened V by 1 base and J by 8 bases, and 17 bases separated the two germline ends. Germline CDR1 MDHEN, CDR2 SYDVKM. This CDR3 is built from 15 residues.

CDR3 loop: CSARGASGGLPTDTQYF. In DNA, the CDR3 is TGCAGTGCTAGGGGCGCCTCAGGGGGACTACCCACAGATACGCAGTATTTT. The chain employs TRBV20-1 and TRBJ2-3, with D perhaps given as TRBD1 or TRBD2 (7 bases each). The CDR3 consists of 17 residues. The V gene's germline CDR1 is DFQATT and CDR2 SNEGSKA (reference sequence). V lost 3 bases, J lost 2 bases, and 21 bases lay in between.

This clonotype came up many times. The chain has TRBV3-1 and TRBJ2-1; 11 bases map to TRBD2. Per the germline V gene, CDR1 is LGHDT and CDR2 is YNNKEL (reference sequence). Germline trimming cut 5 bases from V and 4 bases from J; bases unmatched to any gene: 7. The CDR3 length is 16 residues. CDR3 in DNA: TGTGCCAGCAGCATGGGGGGACTAGCGGTATACAATGAGCAGTTCTTC. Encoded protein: CASSMGGLAVYNEQFF.

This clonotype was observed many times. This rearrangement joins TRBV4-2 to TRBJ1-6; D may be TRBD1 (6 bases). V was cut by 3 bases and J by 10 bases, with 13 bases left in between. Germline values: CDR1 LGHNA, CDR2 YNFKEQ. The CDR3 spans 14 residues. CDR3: CASSQDSWRSPLHF. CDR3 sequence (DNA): TGTGCCAGCAGCCAGGACAGTTGGAGATCACCCCTCCACTTT.